The 27 T cell receptor beta chains reported below all come from one sample, sequenced in a study of blood T cell repertoires in COVID-19. Method: immunoSEQ multiplex PCR; TCRdb's copy keeps in-frame clones and lacks some. The table records about 410,000 clones, 70% to 90% of them present only once. The sequenced sample was peripheral blood. The receptors derive from a middle-aged woman with COVID-19, enrolled during active disease.

The chain employs TRBV5-4 and TRBJ1-1; the D is unclear. The length of the CDR3 is 15 residues. Germline assignment: CDR1 SGHNT and CDR2 YYREEE (reference sequence). V was trimmed by 0 bases and J by 4 bases, leaving 13 bases between them. As DNA, the CDR3 is TGTGCCAGCAGCTTGGCCAAACAGATCAGCACTGAAGCTTTCTTT. It translates to CASSLAKQISTEAFF.

J is TRBJ1-2 and V is TRBV4-3; TRBD1 is a possible D gene (6 bases). Trimming removed 0 bases from V and 6 bases from J, with 14 bases in between. The CDR3 contains 15 residues. Germline V gene lookup returns CDR1 LGHNA and CDR2 YSLEER. CDR3 DNA sequence: TGCGCCAGCAGCCAAGAGGGGGCCGTGGTTAATGGCTACACCTTC. Its protein product is CASSQEGAVVNGYTF.

The chain carries TRBV28 and TRBJ2-5; TRBD1 agrees at 8 bases. CDR1 MDHEN and CDR2 SYDVKM come from the germline V gene. The CDR3 loop spans 17 amino acids. With V trimmed by 5 bases and J by 5 bases, 16 bases remained unmatched. CDR3 DNA: TGTGCCAGCAGTCGAGAAGCCGGGACAGGTTTTTTTGAGACCCAGTACTTC. The encoded protein is CASSREAGTGFFETQYF.

This chain links TRBV28 with TRBJ2-1; 7 bases align to TRBD2. J lost 10 bases, V lost 3 bases, and 6 bases had no gene match. CDR3 length equals 13 residues. The germline gives CDR1 MDHEN, CDR2 SYDVKM. In nucleotides, the CDR3 is TGTGCCAGCAGTTTGACTAGCCCTCGCGAGCAGTTCTTC. Translated, it gives CASSLTSPREQFF.

V is TRBV21-1 and J is TRBJ1-5. TRBV21-1 is a recognized pseudogene. The CDR3 contains 12 residues. The CDR3 is CASSKPLQPQHF. CDR3 coding DNA: TGTGCCAGCAGCAAACCCCTTCAGCCCCAGCATTTT.

The chain is built from TRBV7-2 and TRBJ1-4, with D hard to call. V lost 5 bases and J 7 bases, leaving 11 bases between the germline ends. This CDR3 contains 13 residues. Germline CDR1 SGHTA, CDR2 FQGNSA. CDR3 protein: CASSPSTSEKLFF. The CDR3 bases are TGTGCCAGCAGCCCCTCGACATCTGAAAAACTGTTTTTT.

As concerns this clone: Germline and junction disagree at one end, which may indicate a read error. The genes are TRBV30 and TRBJ1-2; 11 bases agree with TRBD1. The CDR3 loop spans 15 amino acids. CDR1 and CDR2 from the germline V gene are GTSNPN and SVGIG (reference sequence). This CDR3 is CAWSVAPLGQGATRF. The CDR3 region has the DNA TGTGCCTGGAGTGTGGCCCCCCTCGGACAGGGGGCAACTCGCTTC.

This chain uses TRBV5-6 with TRBJ2-3, with a possible D match to TRBD2 (7 bases). Germline CDR1 and CDR2: SGHDT and YYEEEE. The V end was cut by 0 bases, the J end by 4 bases, with 12 bases between. The CDR3 length is 15 residues. The CDR3 region is CASSLVRGAPDTQYF. DNA of the CDR3: TGTGCCAGCAGCTTGGTACGGGGGGCCCCAGATACGCAGTATTTT. Looking up the rest from reference TRBV5-6 and TRBJ2-3 gives the full variable domain: DAGVTQSPTHLIKTRGQQVTLRCSPKSGHDTVSWYQQALGQGPQFIFQYYEEEERQRGNFPDRFSGHQFPNYSSELNVNALLLGDSALYLCASSLVRGAPDTQYFGPGTRLTVL.

The rearrangement links TRBV18 to TRBJ2-1; 11 bases fit TRBD2. Germline trimming cut 3 bases from V and 8 bases from J; bases unmatched to any gene: 15. The CDR3 is 18 residues long. The V gene's germline CDR1 is KGHSH and CDR2 LQKENI. CDR3 sequence: CASSPPRLAGTSFHEQFF. Here the CDR3 DNA reads TGTGCCAGCTCACCCCCAAGACTAGCGGGGACTTCGTTTCATGAGCAGTTCTTC.

The chain joins TRBV21-1 to TRBJ2-2; TRBD1 is the table's D call and was not checked against the DNA. TRBV21-1 is an annotated pseudogene. The CDR3 sequence is 12 residues long. CDR3 loop: CASTQGPGELFF. CDR3 coding DNA: TGTGCCAGCACCCAGGGTCCCGGGGAGCTGTTTTTT.

The chain employs TRBV18 and TRBJ1-1; the match to TRBD1 covers 7 bases. J lost 2 bases, V lost 3 bases, and 6 bases had no gene match. The CDR3 extends over 15 amino acids. Germline V lookup: CDR1 KGHSH, CDR2 LQKENI. The CDR3 nucleotides read TGTGCCAGCTCACCCTCCCGACAGGGAAACACTGAAGCTTTCTTT. Residues: CASSPSRQGNTEAFF.

The chain uses TRBV7-9 and TRBJ1-2; the D gene is possibly TRBD1 (6 bases). CDR1 is SEHNR, CDR2 FQNEAQ, per germline (reference sequence). The CDR3 contains 16 residues. The V and J ends lost 2 bases and 4 bases respectively, with 17 bases between them. The CDR3 reads CASSLPVGGSGYGYTF. As DNA, the CDR3 is TGTGCCAGCAGCTTACCGGTAGGGGGTAGTGGCTATGGCTACACCTTC.

The chain uses TRBV12-5 and TRBJ1-5, with 9 bases fitting TRBD1. From germline, CDR1 is LGHNT and CDR2 FRNRAP. V shed 3 bases, J shed 4 bases, and the junction held 4 bases outside the gene matches. The CDR3 extends over 15 amino acids. The CDR3 protein is CASGFTGTGNQPQHF. For the CDR3, the DNA is TGTGCTAGTGGTTTTACCGGGACAGGGAATCAGCCCCAGCATTTT.

The chain is built from TRBV27 and TRBJ2-7, with 8 positions matching TRBD2. V lost 6 bases to trimming and J lost 0 bases; unmatched junction nucleotides: 7. The germline V gene has CDR1 MNHEY and CDR2 SMNVEV (reference sequence). The CDR3 is 15 residues long. The CDR3 spells CASSRTGGSSYEQYF. The CDR3 DNA reads TGTGCCAGCAGCCGTACGGGGGGGAGCTCCTACGAGCAGTACTTC.

CDR3 in amino acids: CSVGPGTGSYEQYF. DNA of the CDR3: TGCAGCGTAGGGCCCGGGACAGGGTCCTACGAGCAGTACTTC. The chain recombines TRBV29-1 with TRBJ2-7; TRBD1 matches 9 bases. V dropped 6 bases and J dropped 1; count of bases not matched to a gene: 7. The CDR3 has 14 residues. Per the germline V gene, CDR1 is SQVTM and CDR2 is ANQGSEA.

The V call is TRBV2, the J call TRBJ1-2; D may be TRBD1 (6 bases). The CDR3 runs to 15 residues. V was pared by 0 bases and J by 7 bases, with 15 bases between. Germline lookup yields CDR1 SNHLY and CDR2 FYNNEI. As DNA, the CDR3 is TGTGCCAGCAGTGAAGCGCCCCGGACAGTTGGTGGCTACACCTTC. It is translated as CASSEAPRTVGGYTF.

The rearrangement joins TRBV27 to TRBJ2-3; 7 bases are a match to TRBD2. CDR3 length equals 17 residues. Germline assignment: CDR1 MNHEY and CDR2 SMNVEV (reference sequence). The J segment lost 2 bases and the V segment lost 1 base, leaving 9 bases of the junction unmatched. The CDR3 loop is CASSLYGTSVYTDTQYF. CDR3 coding DNA: TGTGCCAGCAGTTTATACGGTACTAGCGTTTACACAGATACGCAGTATTTT.

This clone was counted once. J is TRBJ1-2 and V is TRBV11-2; D is perhaps TRBD1 (5 bases). Deletions cut 4 bases from V and 4 bases from J, with 19 bases between. The CDR3 contains 16 residues. The germline V gene encodes CDR1 SGHAT and CDR2 FQNNGV. The CDR3 DNA sequence: TGTGCCAGCAGCTCTTTGGGACGGCGGGAGACCTATGGCTACACCTTC. It translates to CASSSLGRRETYGYTF. The full variable domain, rest sourced from reference TRBV11-2 and TRBJ1-2, is EAGVAQSPRYKIIEKRQSVAFWCNPISGHATLYWYQQILGQGPKLLIQFQNNGVVDDSQLPKDRFSAERLKGVDSTLKIQPAKLEDSAVYLCASSSLGRRETYGYTFGSGTRLTVV.

The V gene is TRBV6-4, the J gene TRBJ2-1, with TRBD1 matching 8 bases. The trim removed 3 bases at V and 2 bases at J, leaving 6 bases unmatched. Germline-derived CDR1 and CDR2 are MRHNA and SNTAGT. This CDR3 is 16 amino acids long. The CDR3 loop reads CASSEAGTGAYNEQFF. Written as DNA, the CDR3 is TGTGCCAGCAGTGAGGCGGGGACAGGAGCCTACAATGAGCAGTTCTTC.

The V and J genes are TRBV7-3 and TRBJ2-6; the D is unclear. Germline V gene sequence: CDR1 SGHTA, CDR2 FQGTGA. V gave up 3 bases and J gave up 1 base, with 4 bases separating them. The CDR3 is made up of 14 amino acids. CDR3 DNA: TGTGCCAGCAGCTTGAGTTCTGGGGCCAACGTCCTGACTTTC. This gives the protein CASSLSSGANVLTF.

The CDR3 sequence: CASSQDWGGAGYTF. The CDR3 region has the DNA TGTGCCAGCAGCCAAGATTGGGGAGGGGCCGGCTACACCTTC. This chain joins TRBV14 and TRBJ1-2; possible D gene TRBD1, 5 bases. The CDR3 is made up of 14 amino acids. Per germline, CDR1 SGHDN and CDR2 FVKESK. V lost 0 bases to trimming and J lost 8 bases, with 13 bases between them.

This chain's CDR3 is CASSLTGDYEQYF. In nucleotides, the CDR3 is TGTGCCAGCAGCCTTACAGGGGACTACGAGCAGTACTTC. This rearrangement joins TRBV6-5 to TRBJ2-7; 7 nucleotides align to TRBD1. The CDR3 length is 13 residues. J was trimmed by 3 bases and V by 6 bases; bases with no gene match: 5. Germline V gene sequence: CDR1 MNHEY, CDR2 SVGAGI.

The chain uses TRBV12-5 and TRBJ2-1, with a possible D match to TRBD2 (5 bases). V was trimmed by 5 bases and J by 7 bases, leaving 18 bases between them. The germline V gene encodes CDR1 LGHNT and CDR2 FRNRAP. There are 15 residues in the CDR3. Here the CDR3 DNA reads TGTGCTAGTGGTACCGGGATCCCACCCGGGAATGAGCAGTTCTTC. The encoded protein is CASGTGIPPGNEQFF.

V usage is TRBV7-3 and J usage is TRBJ2-5; a possible D gene is TRBD1 (7 bases). The CDR3 runs 13 residues. Trimming stripped 5 bases from V and 7 bases from J, with 14 bases between. CDR1 and CDR2 (germline): SGHTA, FQGTGA. This CDR3 is CASSLDRRGTQYF. The CDR3 DNA reads TGTGCCAGCAGCCTGGACAGGCGGGGGACCCAGTACTTC. Together with reference TRBV7-3 and TRBJ2-5, the CDR3 gives the full variable domain: GAGVSQTPSNKVTEKGKYVELRCDPISGHTALYWYRQSLGQGPEFLIYFQGTGAADDSGLPNDRFFAVRPEGSVSTLKIQRTERGDSAVYLCASSLDRRGTQYFGPGTRLLVL.

The chain is built from TRBV7-6 and TRBJ1-1; 8 bases line up with TRBD1. Trimming cost V 0 bases and J 5 bases; bases outside gene matches: 11. The CDR3 is 17 amino acids. From germline, CDR1 is SGHVS and CDR2 FNYEAQ. CDR3 in amino acids: CASSLAPGQGGNTEAFF. The CDR3 coding sequence is TGTGCCAGCAGCTTAGCCCCCGGACAGGGTGGGAATACTGAAGCTTTCTTT.

The genes are TRBV5-6 and TRBJ2-7; 7 bases align to TRBD1. The CDR3 totals 15 residues. Germline CDR1 reads SGHDT; CDR2 reads YYEEEE. The junction had 4 bases not matched to a gene; V was cut back by 1 base and J by 0 bases. CDR3 in amino acids: CASSLSGTVSYEQYF. CDR3 bases: TGTGCCAGCAGCTTGTCAGGGACAGTCTCCTACGAGCAGTACTTC. The full variable domain, its missing parts supplied by reference TRBV5-6 and TRBJ2-7, is DAGVTQSPTHLIKTRGQQVTLRCSPKSGHDTVSWYQQALGQGPQFIFQYYEEEERQRGNFPDRFSGHQFPNYSSELNVNALLLGDSALYLCASSLSGTVSYEQYFGPGTRLTVT.

This sequence joins TRBV12-5 and TRBJ1-2; TRBD1 matches at 7 bases. This CDR3 contains 15 residues. Germline assignment: CDR1 LGHNT and CDR2 FRNRAP. Trimming at V came to 5 bases and at J to 1 base, leaving 7 bases not matched to a gene. In DNA, the CDR3 is TGTGCTAGTGGTATAGGGACAGTAAATAACTATGGCTACACCTTC. It translates to CASGIGTVNNYGYTF.